This passage covers 2 T cell receptor beta chains from one sample sequenced in a study of molecular identifiers for immune sequencing clone quantification. TCRdb analysed the PCR reads with MiXCR anew, one entry per CDR3 protein. The table lists some 580,000 distinct CDR3 sequences, around 25% of them singletons, with about 0.73% in the top ten. Source material: naive CD8+ T cells from blood, with Jurkat cell RNA spiked in. Described subset: FACS-sorted CD8+CD4-CCR7+CD45RA+ naive T cells. Every receptor here comes from a human donor in good health. Some libraries in this study had Jurkat cell RNA spiked in.

This clonotype was seen many times. The V call is TRBV4-3, the J call TRBJ1-1; possible D gene TRBD1, 6 bases. The V gene's germline CDR1 is LGHNA and CDR2 YSLEER. The CDR3 length is 15 residues. The V end lost 2 bases, the J end lost 2 bases, and 12 bases lay between the germline ends. CDR3 sequence (DNA): TGCGCCAGCAGCCAACATCAACAGGGTAACACTGAAGCTTTCTTT. As protein: CASSQHQQGNTEAFF.

This clonotype was picked up a small number of times. The CDR3: CASSVLAGFGGETQYF. The CDR3 DNA reads TGTGCCAGCAGCGTACTGGCAGGCTTTGGAGGGGAGACCCAGTACTTC. The chain joins TRBV9 to TRBJ2-5; D is perhaps TRBD2 (6 bases). The germline gives CDR1 SGDLS, CDR2 YYNGEE. V lost 1 base, J lost 5 bases, and 18 bases lay in between. The CDR3 is made up of 16 amino acids.